Below are 10 T cell receptor beta chains sequenced from a single sample in a study of identical twins. TCRdb reanalysed the 5' RACE reads using MiXCR and keeps one entry per CDR3 protein. The sample holds approximately 700,000 distinct CDR3 sequences, less than 7% seen once. Sequenced sample: naive T cells sorted from blood. These receptors all stem from a man younger than 35 in good health.

V gene TRBV20-1 combines with J gene TRBJ2-7, with a weak D call TRBD1 (6 bases). Trimming left V 2 bases short and J 3 bases short, with 8 bases between. Germline CDR1 is DFQATT and CDR2 is SNEGSKA (reference sequence). The CDR3 is 12 amino acids. The CDR3 spells CSARIRGYEQYV. The CDR3 DNA sequence: TGCAGTGCTAGAATCAGGGGCTACGAGCAGTACGTC.

The sample holds many counts of this clonotype. The genes are TRBV25-1 and TRBJ2-1, with D maybe TRBD2 (5 bases). V dropped 4 bases and J dropped 3 bases, with 22 bases sitting between them. CDR3 length: 18 residues. The germline V gene encodes CDR1 MGHDK and CDR2 SYGVNS. The CDR3 spells CASSAGIFQPSVYNEQFF. The DNA of the CDR3 is TGTGCCAGCAGTGCCGGGATTTTTCAACCTTCGGTCTACAATGAGCAGTTCTTC.

This clonotype has at least ten counts. The rearrangement uses TRBV10-3 and TRBJ2-1; the match to TRBD2 covers 9 bases. Germline trimming cut 6 bases from V and 0 bases from J; bases unmatched to any gene: 3. CDR1 is ENHRY, CDR2 SYGVKD, per germline. The CDR3 has 15 residues. CDR3 bases: TGTGCCATCAGGGATAGCGGGAGCTCCTACAATGAGCAGTTCTTC. It translates to CAIRDSGSSYNEQFF.

This clonotype was seen only a few times. J is TRBJ2-1 and V is TRBV12-3 or TRBV12-4; D gene unclear. The V and J ends lost 4 bases and 9 bases respectively, with 10 bases between them. This CDR3 contains 12 residues. CDR3 region: CASSSFRFEQFF. The CDR3 coding sequence is TGTGCCAGCAGTTCCTTCCGGTTTGAGCAGTTCTTC.

This clonotype came up many times. This chain uses TRBV9 with TRBJ1-1; D is possibly TRBD1 (6 bases). Germline-derived CDR1 and CDR2 are SGDLS and YYNGEE. The CDR3 runs 17 residues. V lost 4 bases and J 4 bases, leaving 23 bases between the germline ends. CDR3 sequence reads: CASSPSVGDKDVTEAFF. CDR3 coding DNA: TGTGCCAGCAGCCCATCTGTGGGGGACAAGGACGTCACTGAAGCTTTCTTT.

This clonotype occurred many times. The J gene is TRBJ2-5, the V gene TRBV20-1, with a possible D match to TRBD1 (6 bases). Trimming left V 2 bases short and J 5 bases short, with 12 bases between. Per germline, CDR1 DFQATT and CDR2 SNEGSKA (reference sequence). The CDR3 spans 13 residues. Here the CDR3 DNA reads TGCAGTGCTAGACTACAGGGATGGGAGACCCAGTACTTC. Translation gives CSARLQGWETQYF.

This clonotype was recorded a few times. V gene TRBV7-9 combines with J gene TRBJ2-1, with 11 bases fitting TRBD2. Trimming took 1 base from V and 4 from J; bases not matched to a gene: 6. This CDR3 spans 17 amino acids. CDR1 SEHNR and CDR2 FQNEAQ come from the germline V gene (reference sequence). The CDR3 protein is CASSLVRSSGGYNEQFF. The CDR3 nucleotides read TGTGCCAGCAGCTTAGTCCGGTCTAGCGGGGGGTACAATGAGCAGTTCTTC.

The CDR3 region is CASSSPRSYEQYV. DNA for the CDR3: TGTGCCAGCAGCTCCCCGAGGTCCTACGAGCAGTACGTC. This rearrangement joins TRBV7-9 to TRBJ2-7; D not resolved. This CDR3 region has 13 residues. V lost 4 bases and J lost 1, with 8 bases in between. Germline values: CDR1 SEHNR, CDR2 FQNEAQ (reference sequence).

This clonotype was found many times. The J gene is TRBJ1-5, the V gene TRBV28; the match to TRBD1 covers 8 bases. The CDR3 covers 14 residues. Germline assignment: CDR1 MDHEN and CDR2 SYDVKM. Trimming removed 1 base from V and 7 bases from J; junction bases left unmatched: 3. As DNA, the CDR3 is TGTGCCAGCAGTTTATCAGGGGGCCGGCAGCCCCAGCATTTT. This codes for CASSLSGGRQPQHF.

This chain joins TRBV12-3 or TRBV12-4 and TRBJ2-4; TRBD2 is a possible D gene (5 bases). V was clipped by 5 bases and J by 3 bases, with 20 bases between them. This CDR3 region has 17 residues. The DNA of the CDR3 is TGTGCCAGCAGTGACAAGACCGGCCTTGAGGGCAAAAACATTCAGTACTTC. Protein: CASSDKTGLEGKNIQYF.